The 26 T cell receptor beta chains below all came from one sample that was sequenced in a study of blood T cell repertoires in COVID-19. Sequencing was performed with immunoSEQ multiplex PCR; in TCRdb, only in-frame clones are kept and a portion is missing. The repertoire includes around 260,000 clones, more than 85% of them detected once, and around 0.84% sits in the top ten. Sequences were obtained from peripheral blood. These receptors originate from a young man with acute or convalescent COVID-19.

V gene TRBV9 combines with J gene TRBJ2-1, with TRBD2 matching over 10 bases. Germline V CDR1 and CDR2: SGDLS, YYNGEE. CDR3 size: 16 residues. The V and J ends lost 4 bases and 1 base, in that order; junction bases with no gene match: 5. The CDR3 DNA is TGTGCCAGCAGCATTAAGCGGGAGGGATCCTACAATGAGCAGTTCTTC. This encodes CASSIKREGSYNEQFF.

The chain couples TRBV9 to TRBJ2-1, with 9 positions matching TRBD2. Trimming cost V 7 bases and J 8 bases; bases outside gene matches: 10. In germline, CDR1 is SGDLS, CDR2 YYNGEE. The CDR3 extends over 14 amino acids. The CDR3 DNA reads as TGTGCCAGCTCTTTAGCGGGAGAACGGGATGAGCAGTTCTTC. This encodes CASSLAGERDEQFF.

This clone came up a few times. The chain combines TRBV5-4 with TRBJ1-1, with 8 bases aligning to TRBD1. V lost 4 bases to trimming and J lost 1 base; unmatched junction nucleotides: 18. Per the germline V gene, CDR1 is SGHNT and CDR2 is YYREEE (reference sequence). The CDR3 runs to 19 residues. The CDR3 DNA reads TGTGCCAGCAGCCCATCTGTAGGAGACAGGGGCATCACGAACACTGAAGCTTTCTTT. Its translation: CASSPSVGDRGITNTEAFF.

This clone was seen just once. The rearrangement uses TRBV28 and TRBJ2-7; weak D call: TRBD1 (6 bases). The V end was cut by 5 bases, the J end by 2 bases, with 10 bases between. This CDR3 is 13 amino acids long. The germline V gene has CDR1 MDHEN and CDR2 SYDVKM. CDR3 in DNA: TGTGCCAGCAGTGTCCACAGGGCCTACGAGCAGTACTTC. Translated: CASSVHRAYEQYF.

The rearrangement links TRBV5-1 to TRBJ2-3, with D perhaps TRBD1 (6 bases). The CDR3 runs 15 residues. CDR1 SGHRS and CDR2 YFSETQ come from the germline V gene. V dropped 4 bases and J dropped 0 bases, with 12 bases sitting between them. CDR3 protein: CASSRNRVSTDTQYF. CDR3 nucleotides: TGCGCCAGCAGCCGAAACAGGGTGAGCACAGATACGCAGTATTTT.

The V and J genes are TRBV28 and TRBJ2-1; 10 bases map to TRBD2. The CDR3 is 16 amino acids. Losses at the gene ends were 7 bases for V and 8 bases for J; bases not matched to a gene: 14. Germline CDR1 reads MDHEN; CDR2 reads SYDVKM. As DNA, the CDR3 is TGTGCCAGCACCCATCCTGACCAGCGGGGGGGCGATGAGCAGTTCTTC. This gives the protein CASTHPDQRGGDEQFF.

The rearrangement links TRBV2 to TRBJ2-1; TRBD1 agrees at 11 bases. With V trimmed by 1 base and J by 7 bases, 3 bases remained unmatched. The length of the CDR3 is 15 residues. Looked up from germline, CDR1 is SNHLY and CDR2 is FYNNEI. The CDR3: CASSEGGTGGNEQFF. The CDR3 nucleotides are TGTGCCAGCAGTGAAGGGGGGACAGGGGGGAATGAGCAGTTCTTC.

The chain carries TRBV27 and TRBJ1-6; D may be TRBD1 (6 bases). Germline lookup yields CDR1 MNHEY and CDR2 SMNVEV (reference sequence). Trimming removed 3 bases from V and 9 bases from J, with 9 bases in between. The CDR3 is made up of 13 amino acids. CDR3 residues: CASSFGGGSPLHF. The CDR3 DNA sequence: TGTGCCAGCAGTTTTGGGGGCGGTTCACCCCTCCACTTT.

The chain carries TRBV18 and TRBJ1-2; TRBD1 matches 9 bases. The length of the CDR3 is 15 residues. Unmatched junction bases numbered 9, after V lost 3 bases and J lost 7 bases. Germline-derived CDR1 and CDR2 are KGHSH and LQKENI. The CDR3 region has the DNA TGTGCCAGCTCACCCCCCGGGACAGGGTCGGGTGGCTACACCTTC. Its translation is CASSPPGTGSGGYTF. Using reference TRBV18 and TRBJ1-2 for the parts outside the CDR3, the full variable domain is NAGVMQNPRHLVRRRGQEARLRCSPMKGHSHVYWYRQLPEEGLKFMVYLQKENIIDESGMPKERFSAEFPKEGPSILRIQQVVRGDSAAYFCASSPPGTGSGGYTFGSGTRLTVV.

The CDR3 spells CASRRSTGELFF. CDR3 sequence (DNA): TGTGCCAGCCGGCGGTCAACCGGGGAGCTGTTTTTT. V and J are TRBV11-2 and TRBJ2-2; D not resolved. This CDR3 has 12 residues. Looked up from germline, CDR1 is SGHAT and CDR2 is FQNNGV. V lost 8 bases and J lost 5, with 9 bases in between.

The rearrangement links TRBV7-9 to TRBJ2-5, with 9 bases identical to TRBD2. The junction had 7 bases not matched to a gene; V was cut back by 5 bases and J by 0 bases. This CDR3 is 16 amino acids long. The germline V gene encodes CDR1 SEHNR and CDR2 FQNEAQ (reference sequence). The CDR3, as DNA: TGTGCCAGCAGCCTAAGCGCGGGAGGGTACCAAGAGACCCAGTACTTC. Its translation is CASSLSAGGYQETQYF. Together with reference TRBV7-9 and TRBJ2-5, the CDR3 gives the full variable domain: DTGVSQNPRHKITKRGQNVTFRCDPISEHNRLYWYRQTLGQGPEFLTYFQNEAQLEKSRLLSDRFSAERPKGSFSTLEIQRTEQGDSAMYLCASSLSAGGYQETQYFGPGTRLLVL.

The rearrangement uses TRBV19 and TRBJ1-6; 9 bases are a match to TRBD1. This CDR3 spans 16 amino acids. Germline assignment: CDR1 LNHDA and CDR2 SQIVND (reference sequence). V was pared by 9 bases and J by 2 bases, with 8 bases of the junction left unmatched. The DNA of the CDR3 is TGTGCCAGCACTCGGGACAGGGTCACCTATAATTCACCCCTCCACTTT. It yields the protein CASTRDRVTYNSPLHF.

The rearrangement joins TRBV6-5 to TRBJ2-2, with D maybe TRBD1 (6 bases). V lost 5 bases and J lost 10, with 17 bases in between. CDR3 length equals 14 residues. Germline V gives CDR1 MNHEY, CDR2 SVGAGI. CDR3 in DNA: TGTGCCAGCAGTCCACAGGGCGGAGTTGCGGAGCTGTTTTTT. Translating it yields CASSPQGGVAELFF.

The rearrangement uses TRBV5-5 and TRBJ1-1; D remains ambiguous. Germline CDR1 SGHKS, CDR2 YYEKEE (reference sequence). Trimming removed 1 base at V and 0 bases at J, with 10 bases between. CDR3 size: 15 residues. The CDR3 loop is CASSLWAGLNTEAFF. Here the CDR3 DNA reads TGTGCCAGCAGCTTGTGGGCAGGTCTGAACACTGAAGCTTTCTTT.

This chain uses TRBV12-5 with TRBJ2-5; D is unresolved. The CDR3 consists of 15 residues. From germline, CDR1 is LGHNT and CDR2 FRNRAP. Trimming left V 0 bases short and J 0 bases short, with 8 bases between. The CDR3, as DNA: TGTGCTAGTGGTTTGGTCCGCCGGGACCAAGAGACCCAGTACTTC. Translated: CASGLVRRDQETQYF.

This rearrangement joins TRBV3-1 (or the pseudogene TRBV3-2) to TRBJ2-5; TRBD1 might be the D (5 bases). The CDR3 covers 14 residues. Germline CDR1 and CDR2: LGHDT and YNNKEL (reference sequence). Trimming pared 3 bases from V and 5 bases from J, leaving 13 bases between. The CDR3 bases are TGTGCCAGCAGCCAGTCCTTAGGGGCCGAGACCCAGTACTTC. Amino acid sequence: CASSQSLGAETQYF.

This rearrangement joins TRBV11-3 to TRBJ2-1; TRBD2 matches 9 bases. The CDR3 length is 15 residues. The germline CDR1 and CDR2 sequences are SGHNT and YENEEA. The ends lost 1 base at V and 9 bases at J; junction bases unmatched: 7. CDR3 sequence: CASSLASGEGTEQFF. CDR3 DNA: TGTGCCAGCAGCTTAGCTAGCGGGGAGGGCACTGAGCAGTTCTTC.

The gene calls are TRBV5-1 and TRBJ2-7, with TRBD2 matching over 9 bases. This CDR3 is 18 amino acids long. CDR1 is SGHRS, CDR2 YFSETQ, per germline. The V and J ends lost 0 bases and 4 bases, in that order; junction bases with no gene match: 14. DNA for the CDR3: TGCGCCAGCAGCTTGGATACTAGCGGGTGGAGGATCCGGTACGAGCAGTACTTC. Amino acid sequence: CASSLDTSGWRIRYEQYF.

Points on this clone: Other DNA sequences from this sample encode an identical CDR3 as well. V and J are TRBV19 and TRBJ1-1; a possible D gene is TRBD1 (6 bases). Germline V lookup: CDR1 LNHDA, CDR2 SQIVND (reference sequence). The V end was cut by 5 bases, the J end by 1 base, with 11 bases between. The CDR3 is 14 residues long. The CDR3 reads CASSPQGQNTEAFF. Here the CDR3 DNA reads TGTGCCAGTAGTCCTCAGGGACAGAACACTGAAGCTTTCTTT.

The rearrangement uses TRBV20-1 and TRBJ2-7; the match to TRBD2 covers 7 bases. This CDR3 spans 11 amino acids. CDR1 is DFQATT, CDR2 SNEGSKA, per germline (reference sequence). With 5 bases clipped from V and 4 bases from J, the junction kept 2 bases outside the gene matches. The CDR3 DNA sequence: TGCAGTGCTGGGCGGGGGTACGAGCAGTACTTC. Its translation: CSAGRGYEQYF.

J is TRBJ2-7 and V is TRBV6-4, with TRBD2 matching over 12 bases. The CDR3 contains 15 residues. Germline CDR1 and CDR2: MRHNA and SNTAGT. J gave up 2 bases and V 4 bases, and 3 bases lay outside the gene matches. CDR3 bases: TGTGCCAGCAGTGTAGGACTAGCGGGGCCCTACGAGCAGTACTTC. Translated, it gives CASSVGLAGPYEQYF.

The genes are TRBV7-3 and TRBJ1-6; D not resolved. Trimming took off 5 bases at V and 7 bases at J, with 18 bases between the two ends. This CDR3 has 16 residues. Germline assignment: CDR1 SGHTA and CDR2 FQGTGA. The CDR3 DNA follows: TGTGCCAGCAGCAGGAGCGGCCTGGGAGGGAATTCACCCCTCCACTTT. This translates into CASSRSGLGGNSPLHF.

The CDR3 coding sequence is TGTGCCAGCAAGCTACAGGGGGGCAATGAGCAGTTCTTC. Encoded protein: CASKLQGGNEQFF. The V gene is TRBV6-5, the J gene TRBJ2-1; TRBD1 agrees at 8 bases. Germline V gene sequence: CDR1 MNHEY, CDR2 SVGAGI. Trimming took 7 bases from V and 6 from J; bases not matched to a gene: 5. The CDR3 has 13 residues.

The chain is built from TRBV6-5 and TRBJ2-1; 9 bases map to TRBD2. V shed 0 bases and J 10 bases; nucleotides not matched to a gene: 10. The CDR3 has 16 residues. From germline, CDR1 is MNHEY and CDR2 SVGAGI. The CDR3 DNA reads TGTGCCAGCAGTTACTCGTCTAGCGGGGCCGGAGGGGAGCAGTTCTTC. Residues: CASSYSSSGAGGEQFF.

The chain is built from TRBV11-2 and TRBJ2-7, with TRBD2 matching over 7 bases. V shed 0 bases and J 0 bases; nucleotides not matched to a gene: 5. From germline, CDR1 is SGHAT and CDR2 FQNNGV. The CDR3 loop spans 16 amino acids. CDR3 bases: TGTGCCAGCAGCTTAGAGGGGAGGGAGATCTCCTACGAGCAGTACTTC. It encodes CASSLEGREISYEQYF.

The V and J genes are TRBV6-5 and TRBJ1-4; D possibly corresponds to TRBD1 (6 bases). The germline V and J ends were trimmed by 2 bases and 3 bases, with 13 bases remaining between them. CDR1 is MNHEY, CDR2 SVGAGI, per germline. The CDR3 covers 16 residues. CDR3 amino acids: CASSYSRGMANEKLFF. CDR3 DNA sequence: TGTGCCAGCAGTTACAGCAGGGGTATGGCTAATGAAAAACTGTTTTTT.